This TCR beta chain was recovered during a study of blood T cell repertoires in COVID-19. Original handling: The assay estimated nucleated cells by amplifying reference gene primers. This table comes from immunoSEQ multiplex PCR, and its TCRdb copy is limited to in-frame clones, with some not included. D and trimming come from the DNA, and the V and J calls and clone size come from that table. Of about 150,000 clones in the sample, 75% to 90% were seen once. CDR3 size: 14 residues. This receptor was identified in a woman between 35 and 50 years old with acute or convalescent COVID-19. This rearrangement joins TRBV21-1 to TRBJ2-1; TRBD1, the table's D call, was not compared with the DNA. TRBV21-1 is a listed pseudogene. Sequences were obtained from peripheral blood. The CDR3 region is CASSKVWQNNEQFF. CDR3 sequence (DNA): TGTGCCAGCAGCAAAGTTTGGCAGAACAATGAGCAGTTCTTC.